The 17 T cell receptor beta chains listed next were all sequenced from one sample in a study of shared clonotypes between healthy human individuals. Data came from immunoSEQ multiplex PCR; TCRdb stores just in-frame clones and leaves some out. The data show about 610,000 clones, around 97% seen once. The sample consisted of naive CD4+ T cells sorted from blood. Stated subset: CD45RA+ positively selected. The source is a woman under 40 in good health.

The chain combines TRBV7-9 with TRBJ2-5, with TRBD2 identical over 9 bases. The trim removed 5 bases at V and 7 bases at J, leaving 17 bases unmatched. The germline CDR1 and CDR2 sequences are SEHNR and FQNEAQ (reference sequence). The CDR3 sequence is 17 residues long. The CDR3 DNA reads as TGTGCCAGCAGCCCAAAGTGGGGGACTAGCTCAGTTGCGACCCAGTACTTC. It specifies CASSPKWGTSSVATQYF.

The J gene is TRBJ1-1, the V gene TRBV4-1, with 8 bases aligning to TRBD1. This CDR3 contains 17 residues. The trim removed 3 bases at V and 4 bases at J, leaving 13 bases unmatched. Per germline, CDR1 MGHRA and CDR2 YSYEKL. The CDR3 nucleotides are TGCGCCAGCAGCCAGTCGGGACAGGCCCTAAGGGGCACTGAAGCTTTCTTT. Its translation: CASSQSGQALRGTEAFF.

This chain uses TRBV28 with TRBJ1-1; D gene uncertain. The CDR3 is made up of 13 amino acids. The V end lost 2 bases, the J end lost 1 base, and 5 bases lay between the germline ends. In germline, CDR1 is MDHEN, CDR2 SYDVKM. CDR3 bases: TGTGCCAGCAGTTTAACGTGGAACACTGAAGCTTTCTTT. This codes for CASSLTWNTEAFF.

The chain joins TRBV18 to TRBJ1-2; D is undetermined. Deletions cut 0 bases from V and 2 bases from J, with 7 bases between. The germline gives CDR1 KGHSH, CDR2 LQKENI. The CDR3 is 14 amino acids. In DNA, the CDR3 is TGTGCCAGCTCACCACCGGCGGGGAACTATGGCTACACCTTC. Translated, it gives CASSPPAGNYGYTF. Variable domain in full (rest from reference TRBV18 and TRBJ1-2): NAGVMQNPRHLVRRRGQEARLRCSPMKGHSHVYWYRQLPEEGLKFMVYLQKENIIDESGMPKERFSAEFPKEGPSILRIQQVVRGDSAAYFCASSPPAGNYGYTFGSGTRLTVV.

The chain recombines TRBV19 with TRBJ2-5, with D uncertain. The end of the DNA is better explained by TRBJ2-7, so the J call may be wrong. CDR1 LNHDA and CDR2 SQIVND come from the germline V gene (reference sequence). The CDR3 contains 12 residues. For the CDR3, the DNA is TGTGCCAGTAGCAACCTAGGGTCCGAGCAGTACTTC. Residues: CASSNLGSEQYF.

This clone was picked up one time. The CDR3 nucleotides read TGTGCCAGCAGGGGGACTAGCGGCCCCCAAGAGACCCAGTACTTC. This translates into CASRGTSGPQETQYF. The rearrangement joins TRBV5-6 to TRBJ2-5; 11 bases agree with TRBD2. Germline V lookup: CDR1 SGHDT, CDR2 YYEEEE. The CDR3 runs to 15 residues. The V segment lost 5 bases and the J segment 1 base; nucleotides outside the gene matches: 4.

This CDR3 is CASSQGLRGRASGTGELFF. The CDR3 DNA sequence: TGCGCCAGCAGCCAAGGACTGCGGGGTAGGGCTAGCGGGACCGGGGAGCTGTTTTTT. The chain links TRBV4-1 to TRBJ2-2; the match to TRBD2 covers 8 bases. Germline lookup yields CDR1 MGHRA and CDR2 YSYEKL. V was clipped by 1 base and J by 5 bases; unmatched bases: 15. This CDR3 region has 19 residues.

In its sample, this clone was seen once. The chain recombines TRBV6-1 with TRBJ1-5; D is unresolved. This CDR3 has 15 residues. Looked up from germline, CDR1 is MNHNS and CDR2 is SASEGT. V shed 3 bases and J shed 0 bases, with 9 bases lying between them. In nucleotides, the CDR3 is TGTGCCAGCAGTGATTGGCACAATAGCAATCAGCCCCAGCATTTT. Translation: CASSDWHNSNQPQHF.

V usage is TRBV28 and J usage is TRBJ2-2, with TRBD1 identical over 12 bases. The CDR3 contains 17 residues. CDR1 is MDHEN and CDR2 is SYDVKM in the germline V gene. J gave up 8 bases and V 6 bases, and 13 bases lay outside the gene matches. The CDR3 reads CASRRRDRGRGEGELFF. In DNA form, the CDR3 reads TGTGCCAGCAGACGGCGGGACAGGGGGCGCGGGGAGGGGGAGCTGTTTTTT.

The J gene is TRBJ2-5, the V gene TRBV5-1; no reliable D call. Trimming shortened V by 0 bases and J by 0 bases, and 9 bases separated the two germline ends. CDR3 length: 15 residues. Germline V gene sequence: CDR1 SGHRS, CDR2 YFSETQ. CDR3 in amino acids: CASSLGATYQETQYF. The CDR3 DNA sequence: TGCGCCAGCAGCTTGGGGGCTACTTACCAAGAGACCCAGTACTTC.

The rearrangement links TRBV7-9 to TRBJ2-7, with D possibly being TRBD2 (6 bases). V was clipped by 5 bases and J by 5 bases, with 16 bases between them. This CDR3 is built from 14 residues. Looked up from germline, CDR1 is SEHNR and CDR2 is FQNEAQ (reference sequence). The CDR3 spells CASSPSVKLHEQYF. The CDR3 DNA follows: TGTGCCAGCAGCCCTAGCGTGAAGCTCCACGAGCAGTACTTC.

V and J are TRBV6-5 and TRBJ1-4; a possible D gene is TRBD1 (5 bases). V was shortened by 0 bases and J by 8 bases, with 13 bases between the two germline ends. This CDR3 contains 15 residues. Germline CDR1 reads MNHEY; CDR2 reads SVGAGI. CDR3 nucleotide sequence: TGTGCCAGCAGTTACTCAGGGGAACTCGACGAAAAACTGTTTTTT. Its translation: CASSYSGELDEKLFF.

The count of this clone is one. This chain links TRBV5-1 with TRBJ2-5; the D is unclear. Germline V gives CDR1 SGHRS, CDR2 YFSETQ. Between the trimmed V and J ends, which lost 7 bases and 2 bases, there was a span of 9 bases. This CDR3 comprises 12 residues. The CDR3 sequence is CASHTSQETQYF. The CDR3 DNA sequence: TGCGCCAGCCACACATCGCAAGAGACCCAGTACTTC. The entire variable domain, with the rest obtained from reference TRBV5-1 and TRBJ2-5, is as follows: KAGVTQTPRYLIKTRGQQVTLSCSPISGHRSVSWYQQTPGQGLQFLFEYFSETQRNKGNFPGRFSGRQFSNSRSEMNVSTLELGDSALYLCASHTSQETQYFGPGTRLLVL.

The genes are TRBV4-1 and TRBJ2-1; 9 nucleotides agree with TRBD2. The germline CDR1 and CDR2 sequences are MGHRA and YSYEKL. The CDR3 length is 17 residues. V was clipped by 1 base and J by 10 bases; unmatched bases: 14. CDR3 bases: TGCGCCAGCAGCCAAGCCGAGTTGATTAGCGGGAGCCGGGAGCAGTTCTTC. Translating gives CASSQAELISGSREQFF.

The chain uses TRBV25-1 and TRBJ2-3; maybe TRBD2 (6 bases). Germline-derived CDR1 and CDR2 are MGHDK and SYGVNS. The CDR3 length is 13 residues. Trimming took 9 bases from V and 6 from J, leaving 16 bases between them. Here the CDR3 reads CASSNSGSDTQYF. The CDR3 region has the DNA TGTGCCAGTTCTAACTCCGGGAGCGATACGCAGTATTTT.

V is TRBV16 and J is TRBJ1-1; D is uncertain. The CDR3 consists of 16 residues. V was pared by 0 bases and J by 1 base, with 12 bases between. The germline V gene encodes CDR1 KGHSY and CDR2 FQNENV. CDR3 amino acids: CASSQSGRQTNTEAFF. DNA for the CDR3: TGTGCCAGCAGCCAATCTGGTAGACAAACGAACACTGAAGCTTTCTTT.

The count of this clone is one. V usage is TRBV25-1 and J usage is TRBJ1-4; no firm D call. The CDR3 has 15 residues. The V and J ends lost 6 bases and 0 bases respectively, with 11 bases between them. CDR1 and CDR2 (germline): MGHDK, SYGVNS. The CDR3 DNA sequence: TGTGCCAGCAGGGAGCACACTGCAACTAATGAAAAACTGTTTTTT. Amino acid sequence: CASREHTATNEKLFF.